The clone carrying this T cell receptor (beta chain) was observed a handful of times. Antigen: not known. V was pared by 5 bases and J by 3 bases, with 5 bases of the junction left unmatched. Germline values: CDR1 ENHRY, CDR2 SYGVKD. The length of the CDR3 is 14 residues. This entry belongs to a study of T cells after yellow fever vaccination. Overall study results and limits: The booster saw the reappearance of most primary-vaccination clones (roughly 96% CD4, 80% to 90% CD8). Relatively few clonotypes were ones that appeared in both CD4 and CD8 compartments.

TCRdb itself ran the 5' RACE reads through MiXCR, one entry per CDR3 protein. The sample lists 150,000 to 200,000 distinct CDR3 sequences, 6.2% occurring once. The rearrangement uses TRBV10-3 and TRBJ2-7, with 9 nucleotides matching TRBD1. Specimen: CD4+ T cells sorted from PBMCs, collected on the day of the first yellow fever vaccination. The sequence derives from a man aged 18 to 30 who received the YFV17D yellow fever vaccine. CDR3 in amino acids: CAISSGQGNYEQYV. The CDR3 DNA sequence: TGTGCCATCAGTAGCGGACAGGGGAACTACGAGCAGTACGTC.